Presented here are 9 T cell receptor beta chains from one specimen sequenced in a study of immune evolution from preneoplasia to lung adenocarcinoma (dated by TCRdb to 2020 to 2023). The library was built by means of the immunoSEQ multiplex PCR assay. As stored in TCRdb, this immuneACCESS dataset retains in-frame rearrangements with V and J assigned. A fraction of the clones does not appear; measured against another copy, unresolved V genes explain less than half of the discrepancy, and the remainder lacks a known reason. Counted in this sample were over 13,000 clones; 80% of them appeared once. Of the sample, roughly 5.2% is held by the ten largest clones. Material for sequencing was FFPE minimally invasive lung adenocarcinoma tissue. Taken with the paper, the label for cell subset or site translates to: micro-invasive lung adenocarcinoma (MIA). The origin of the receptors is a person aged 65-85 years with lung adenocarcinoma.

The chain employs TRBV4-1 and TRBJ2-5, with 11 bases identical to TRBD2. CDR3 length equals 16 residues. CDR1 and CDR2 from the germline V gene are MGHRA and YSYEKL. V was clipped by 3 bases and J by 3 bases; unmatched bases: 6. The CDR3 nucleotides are TGCGCCAGCAGCCACGCTAGCGGGGGGACCAAAGAGACCCAGTACTTC. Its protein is CASSHASGGTKETQYF.

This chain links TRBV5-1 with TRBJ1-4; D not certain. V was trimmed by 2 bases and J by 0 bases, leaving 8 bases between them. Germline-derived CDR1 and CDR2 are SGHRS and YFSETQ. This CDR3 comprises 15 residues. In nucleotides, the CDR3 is TGCGCCAGCAGCTTCATGCATGCAACTAATGAAAAACTGTTTTTT. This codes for CASSFMHATNEKLFF.

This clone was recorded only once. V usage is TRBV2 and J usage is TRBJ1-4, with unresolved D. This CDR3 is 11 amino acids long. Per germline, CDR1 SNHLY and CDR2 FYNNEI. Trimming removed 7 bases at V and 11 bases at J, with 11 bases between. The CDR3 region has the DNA TGTGCCAGCACCGGCCAGGAGAAACTGTTTTTT. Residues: CASTGQEKLFF.

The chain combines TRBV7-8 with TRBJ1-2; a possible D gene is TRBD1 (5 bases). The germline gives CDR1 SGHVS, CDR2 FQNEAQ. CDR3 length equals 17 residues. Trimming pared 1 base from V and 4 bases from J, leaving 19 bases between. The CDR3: CASSLVGRAQTSYGYTF. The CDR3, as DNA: TGTGCCAGCAGCTTAGTGGGACGCGCCCAGACCTCCTATGGCTACACCTTC.

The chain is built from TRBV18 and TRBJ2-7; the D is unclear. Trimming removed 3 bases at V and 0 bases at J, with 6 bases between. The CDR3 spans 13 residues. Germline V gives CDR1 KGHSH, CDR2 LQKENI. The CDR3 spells CASSPPSSYEQYF. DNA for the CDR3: TGTGCCAGCTCACCGCCGAGCTCCTACGAGCAGTACTTC.

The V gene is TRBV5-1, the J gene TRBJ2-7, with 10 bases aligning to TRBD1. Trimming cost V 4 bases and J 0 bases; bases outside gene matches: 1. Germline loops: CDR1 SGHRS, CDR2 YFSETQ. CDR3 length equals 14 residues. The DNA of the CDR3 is TGCGCCAGCAGCAGGGACAGGGGCTCCTACGAGCAGTACTTC. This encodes CASSRDRGSYEQYF.

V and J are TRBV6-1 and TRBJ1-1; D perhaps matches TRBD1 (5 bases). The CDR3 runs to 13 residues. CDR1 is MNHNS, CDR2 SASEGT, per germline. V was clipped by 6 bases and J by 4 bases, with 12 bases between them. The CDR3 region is CASSAWGSTEAFF. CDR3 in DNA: TGTGCCAGCAGCGCGTGGGGGAGCACTGAAGCTTTCTTT.

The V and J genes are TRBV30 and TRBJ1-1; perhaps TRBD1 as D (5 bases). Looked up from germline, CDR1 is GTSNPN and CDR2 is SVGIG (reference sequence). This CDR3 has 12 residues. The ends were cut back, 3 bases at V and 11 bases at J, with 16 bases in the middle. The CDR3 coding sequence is TGTGCCTGGAGCCAGACATTGGGGACGGCTTTCTTT. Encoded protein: CAWSQTLGTAFF.

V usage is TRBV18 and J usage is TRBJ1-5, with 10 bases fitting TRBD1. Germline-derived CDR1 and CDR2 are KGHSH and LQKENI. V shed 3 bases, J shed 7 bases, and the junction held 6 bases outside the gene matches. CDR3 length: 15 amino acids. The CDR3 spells CASSPSGTGVQPQHF. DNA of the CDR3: TGTGCCAGCTCACCCTCGGGGACAGGGGTCCAGCCCCAGCATTTT.